Below, 29 T cell receptor beta chains from the same sample are listed, as sequenced in a study of shared clonotypes between healthy human individuals. Method: immunoSEQ multiplex PCR; TCRdb's copy keeps in-frame clones and lacks some. This sample has under 130,000 clones; around 64% occur once, and the top ten carry 24%. The sequenced material came from memory CD8+ T cells sorted from blood. The subset was: CD45RO+ cells pooled with CCR7-negative TemRA cells. These receptors all stem from a woman between 25 and 40 years old in good health.

The rearrangement links TRBV28 to TRBJ2-5, with a tentative D call TRBD1 (5 bases). With the DNA end fitting TRBJ2-7 better, the J assignment may be wrong. The CDR3 is 14 residues long. Looked up from germline, CDR1 is MDHEN and CDR2 is SYDVKM. CDR3: CASSLGDSSYEQYF. CDR3 in DNA: TGTGCCAGCAGTTTAGGAGACAGCTCCTACGAGCAGTACTTC.

This clone has at least ten counts. This rearrangement joins TRBV9 to TRBJ2-1; the D gene is possibly TRBD2 (6 bases). This CDR3 spans 16 amino acids. V was shortened by 0 bases and J by 9 bases, with 19 bases between the two germline ends. CDR1 is SGDLS, CDR2 YYNGEE, per germline. The CDR3: CASSVGWGDSMGEQFF. The DNA for the CDR3 is TGTGCCAGCAGCGTAGGGTGGGGGGATTCAATGGGTGAGCAGTTCTTC.

The chain combines TRBV29-1 with TRBJ2-6, with TRBD1 identical over 7 bases. J was trimmed by 0 bases and V by 0 bases; bases with no gene match: 11. Germline CDR1 and CDR2: SQVTM and ANQGSEA. CDR3 length equals 19 residues. The CDR3 bases are TGCAGCGTTGAAGATGGGGGACAGAAACCCGGCTCTGGGGCCAACGTCCTGACTTTC. It is translated as CSVEDGGQKPGSGANVLTF.

CDR3 amino acids: CASSVSGNQPQHF. The DNA for the CDR3 is TGTGCCAGCAGTGTATCCGGCAATCAGCCCCAGCATTTT. The genes are TRBV25-1 and TRBJ1-5; D is uncertain. V lost 4 bases, J lost 2 bases, and 6 bases lay in between. The CDR3 consists of 13 residues. Per the germline V gene, CDR1 is MGHDK and CDR2 is SYGVNS.

The chain uses TRBV9 and TRBJ2-5; 9 bases fit TRBD2. Germline V CDR1 and CDR2: SGDLS, YYNGEE. J gave up 4 bases and V 0 bases, and 13 bases lay outside the gene matches. The CDR3 is 18 residues long. CDR3 nucleotides: TGTGCCAGCAGCGTAGGTGGCGGGAGGGCCGTGATCGGAGAGACCCAGTACTTC. This gives the protein CASSVGGGRAVIGETQYF. Complete variable domain (other parts from reference TRBV9 and TRBJ2-5): DSGVTQTPKHLITATGQRVTLRCSPRSGDLSVYWYQQSLDQGLQFLIQYYNGEERAKGNILERFSAQQFPDLHSELNLSSLELGDSALYFCASSVGGGRAVIGETQYFGPGTRLLVL.

The V gene is TRBV10-3, the J gene TRBJ2-1, with 9 bases identical to TRBD2. Per germline, CDR1 ENHRY and CDR2 SYGVKD. The CDR3 covers 15 residues. With V trimmed by 4 bases and J by 5 bases, 6 bases remained unmatched. This chain's CDR3 is CAISGISGSDNEQFF. The CDR3 region has the DNA TGTGCCATCAGTGGGATTAGCGGGAGCGACAATGAGCAGTTCTTC.

The chain couples TRBV2 to TRBJ2-1; 13 bases are a match to TRBD2. Per the germline V gene, CDR1 is SNHLY and CDR2 is FYNNEI. V trimming: 7 bases; J trimming: 9 bases; junction bases outside the gene matches: 3. The CDR3 length is 13 residues. In DNA form, the CDR3 reads TGTGCCAGCAAGGGACTAGCGGGACCTGAGCAGTTCTTC. Protein product: CASKGLAGPEQFF.

The table lists this clone with a few counts. V gene TRBV10-3 combines with J gene TRBJ1-1; no clear D gene. Germline V gene data show CDR1 as ENHRY and CDR2 as SYGVKD. This CDR3 has 14 residues. V lost 5 bases to trimming and J lost 0 bases, with 10 bases between them. The CDR3 protein is CAISQDGVNTEAFF. CDR3 sequence (DNA): TGTGCCATCAGTCAAGACGGTGTGAACACTGAAGCTTTCTTT.

The rearrangement joins TRBV29-1 to TRBJ1-1, with no clear D. This CDR3 has 13 amino acids. The germline gives CDR1 SQVTM, CDR2 ANQGSEA. The V and J ends lost 3 bases and 2 bases respectively, with 10 bases between them. As DNA, the CDR3 is TGCAGCGTTGACGAGGGTGTAAACACTGAAGCTTTCTTT. Protein product: CSVDEGVNTEAFF.

The V call is TRBV19, the J call TRBJ2-2, with TRBD1 matching 8 bases. The germline gives CDR1 LNHDA, CDR2 SQIVND (reference sequence). CDR3 length: 15 residues. V shed 3 bases, J shed 7 bases, and the junction held 7 bases outside the gene matches. CDR3 sequence: CASSMWTGLNGELFF. CDR3 nucleotides: TGTGCCAGTAGTATGTGGACAGGGTTAAACGGGGAGCTGTTTTTT. Supplemented by reference TRBV19 and TRBJ2-2, the full variable domain reads DGGITQSPKYLFRKEGQNVTLSCEQNLNHDAMYWYRQDPGQGLRLIYYSQIVNDFQKGDIAEGYSVSREKKESFPLTVTSAQKNPTAFYLCASSMWTGLNGELFFGEGSRLTVL.

V and J are TRBV7-9 and TRBJ1-1; D unresolved. V shed 2 bases and J shed 7 bases, with 8 bases lying between them. This CDR3 is built from 12 residues. CDR1 SEHNR and CDR2 FQNEAQ come from the germline V gene (reference sequence). The CDR3 DNA reads TGTGCCAGCAGCTTACGGCATCTTGAAGCTTTCTTT. Translated: CASSLRHLEAFF.

This rearrangement joins TRBV4-1 to TRBJ2-1; D might be TRBD2 (6 bases). There are 19 residues in the CDR3. Germline V gives CDR1 MGHRA, CDR2 YSYEKL. Deletions cut 1 base from V and 9 bases from J, with 28 bases between. The CDR3 spells CASSQVFRFLLREALEQFF. The CDR3 DNA follows: TGCGCCAGCAGCCAAGTGTTCCGGTTTTTATTGAGGGAGGCCCTTGAGCAGTTCTTC.

This clone came up a few times. This rearrangement joins TRBV25-1 to TRBJ2-7; D possibly corresponds to TRBD1 (5 bases). The CDR3 spans 13 residues. Looked up from germline, CDR1 is MGHDK and CDR2 is SYGVNS. The V end was cut by 6 bases, the J end by 2 bases, with 11 bases between. The CDR3 sequence is CASRKGPTYEQYF. CDR3 in DNA: TGTGCCAGCAGGAAGGGGCCAACCTACGAGCAGTACTTC.

The chain joins TRBV25-1 to TRBJ2-7, with 12 nucleotides matching TRBD2. CDR1 is MGHDK and CDR2 is SYGVNS in the germline V gene. CDR3 size: 17 residues. V lost 6 bases to trimming and J lost 1 base; unmatched junction nucleotides: 10. The CDR3 here is CASSMTSGSGKSYEQYF. CDR3 sequence (DNA): TGTGCCAGCAGCATGACTAGCGGGAGTGGGAAATCCTACGAGCAGTACTTC.

The chain is built from TRBV7-2 and TRBJ2-2; no definite D call. The germline gives CDR1 SGHTA, CDR2 FQGNSA. This CDR3 is 14 amino acids long. Trimming took off 7 bases at V and 5 bases at J, with 14 bases between the two ends. CDR3 DNA sequence: TGTGCCAGCAACATTTTCCAGAAAACCGGGGAGCTGTTTTTT. Its translation is CASNIFQKTGELFF.

The rearrangement links TRBV11-1 to TRBJ2-1, with D perhaps TRBD1 (5 bases). Germline assignment: CDR1 SGHAT and CDR2 FQDESV (reference sequence). This CDR3 spans 13 amino acids. Trimming removed 8 bases from V and 4 bases from J, with 12 bases in between. CDR3 bases: TGTGCCAGCGGTGTGGGGCCTTACAATGAGCAGTTCTTC. Protein product: CASGVGPYNEQFF.

This chain uses TRBV5-1 with TRBJ2-1; tentatively, D is TRBD1 (5 bases). Germline V CDR1 and CDR2: SGHRS, YFSETQ. This CDR3 spans 15 amino acids. Trimming took off 4 bases at V and 4 bases at J, with 15 bases between the two ends. The CDR3 DNA is TGCGCCAGCAGCCCCGACAGCGCCCTTTACAATGAGCAGTTCTTC. Its translation is CASSPDSALYNEQFF. Full variable domain (rest looked up from reference TRBV5-1 and TRBJ2-1): KAGVTQTPRYLIKTRGQQVTLSCSPISGHRSVSWYQQTPGQGLQFLFEYFSETQRNKGNFPGRFSGRQFSNSRSEMNVSTLELGDSALYLCASSPDSALYNEQFFGPGTRLTVL.

This chain joins TRBV19 and TRBJ1-5; a possible D gene is TRBD1 (6 bases). The CDR3 spans 14 residues. Germline V lookup: CDR1 LNHDA, CDR2 SQIVND (reference sequence). Trimming left V 8 bases short and J 4 bases short, with 15 bases between. The CDR3 reads CASSGNRANQPQHF. The CDR3 coding sequence is TGTGCCAGTTCTGGGAACAGGGCGAATCAGCCCCAGCATTTT.

The rearrangement links TRBV13 to TRBJ2-2; maybe TRBD2 (5 bases). The CDR3 spans 13 residues. V shed 10 bases and J shed 6 bases, with 15 bases lying between them. Germline lookup yields CDR1 PRHDT and CDR2 FYEKMQ (reference sequence). The CDR3 region has the DNA TGTGCCACCTCGGGGAGTCTGGCCGGGGAGCTGTTTTTT. Translating it yields CATSGSLAGELFF.

This chain uses TRBV10-3 with TRBJ2-5; 9 bases agree with TRBD1. The CDR3 runs to 14 residues. The germline gives CDR1 ENHRY, CDR2 SYGVKD. The ends lost 0 bases at V and 11 bases at J; junction bases unmatched: 7. The CDR3 region has the DNA TGTGCCATCAGTGAGTCGACGGACAGGGGAGAGCAGTACTTC. It specifies CAISESTDRGEQYF.

The V call is TRBV7-6, the J call TRBJ2-7; 9 bases fit TRBD1. CDR1 is SGHVS and CDR2 is FNYEAQ in the germline V gene. The J segment lost 1 base and the V segment lost 5 bases, leaving 9 bases of the junction unmatched. The CDR3 extends over 16 amino acids. Written as DNA, the CDR3 is TGTGCCAGCAGCGCATACCGGGACAGGGCTTCCTACGAGCAGTACTTC. This encodes CASSAYRDRASYEQYF.

The chain recombines TRBV5-1 with TRBJ2-7; D is possibly TRBD1 or TRBD2 (6 bases each). This CDR3 spans 14 amino acids. V shed 1 base and J shed 2 bases, with 10 bases lying between them. CDR1 is SGHRS and CDR2 is YFSETQ in the germline V gene. The CDR3 nucleotides read TGCGCCAGCAGCTTGAGGGGGGAACCCTACGAGCAGTACTTC. Translating gives CASSLRGEPYEQYF. The complete variable domain, with remaining parts taken from reference TRBV5-1 and TRBJ2-7, reads KAGVTQTPRYLIKTRGQQVTLSCSPISGHRSVSWYQQTPGQGLQFLFEYFSETQRNKGNFPGRFSGRQFSNSRSEMNVSTLELGDSALYLCASSLRGEPYEQYFGPGTRLTVT.

The chain recombines TRBV4-1 with TRBJ2-1; no firm D call. V lost 2 bases to trimming and J lost 7 bases, with 15 bases between them. CDR1 and CDR2 from the germline V gene are MGHRA and YSYEKL. This CDR3 spans 15 amino acids. The CDR3, as DNA: TGCGCCAGCAGCCAACCTAGGGATCAACGGAATGAGCAGTTCTTC. Encoded protein: CASSQPRDQRNEQFF.

The sample holds many counts of this clone. This rearrangement joins TRBV27 to TRBJ1-1; possibly TRBD1 for D (6 bases). This CDR3 comprises 15 residues. V was clipped by 5 bases and J by 4 bases, with 17 bases between them. Germline V lookup: CDR1 MNHEY, CDR2 SMNVEV (reference sequence). The CDR3: CASSLTYREGTEAFF. The CDR3 DNA reads as TGTGCCAGCAGTCTCACTTACAGGGAAGGCACTGAAGCTTTCTTT.

V usage is TRBV6-1 and J usage is TRBJ1-2, with a tentative D call TRBD1 (5 bases). Germline V CDR1 and CDR2: MNHNS, SASEGT. Trimming pared 2 bases from V and 6 bases from J, leaving 22 bases between. The CDR3 loop spans 17 amino acids. CDR3 loop: CASSESYRDPQWNGYTF. CDR3 DNA sequence: TGTGCCAGCAGTGAATCCTACCGGGACCCCCAGTGGAATGGCTACACCTTC.

The chain recombines TRBV9 with TRBJ2-2; D may be TRBD2 (7 bases). The V and J ends lost 3 bases and 5 bases respectively, with 20 bases between them. The germline gives CDR1 SGDLS, CDR2 YYNGEE. The CDR3 totals 17 residues. The CDR3 DNA reads TGTGCCAGCAGCGGCGGGAGCGCCTTAGGGGGGACCGGGGAGCTGTTTTTT. This sequence encodes CASSGGSALGGTGELFF. The full variable domain, with the rest looked up from reference TRBV9 and TRBJ2-2, is DSGVTQTPKHLITATGQRVTLRCSPRSGDLSVYWYQQSLDQGLQFLIQYYNGEERAKGNILERFSAQQFPDLHSELNLSSLELGDSALYFCASSGGSALGGTGELFFGEGSRLTVL.

This clone was recorded a few times. V is TRBV5-6 and J is TRBJ1-5; D not certain. Trimming shortened V by 3 bases and J by 6 bases, and 10 bases separated the two germline ends. The CDR3 loop spans 13 amino acids. Germline loops: CDR1 SGHDT, CDR2 YYEEEE. The chain's CDR3 is CASSSTGSQPQHF. The CDR3, as DNA: TGTGCCAGCAGCTCCACCGGAAGTCAGCCCCAGCATTTT. Based on the CDR3 plus reference TRBV5-6 and TRBJ1-5, the full variable domain is DAGVTQSPTHLIKTRGQQVTLRCSPKSGHDTVSWYQQALGQGPQFIFQYYEEEERQRGNFPDRFSGHQFPNYSSELNVNALLLGDSALYLCASSSTGSQPQHFGDGTRLSIL.

The chain uses TRBV5-4 and TRBJ1-1; tentatively, D is TRBD1 (6 bases). The germline V gene has CDR1 SGHNT and CDR2 YYREEE (reference sequence). The V gene lost 3 bases and the J gene lost 9 bases, with 21 bases spanning the gap. The CDR3 spans 15 residues. CDR3 region: CASSSLTTGLAKAFF. In nucleotides, the CDR3 is TGTGCCAGCAGCTCACTGACTACAGGGCTTGCAAAAGCTTTCTTT. The variable domain in full, completed from reference TRBV5-4 and TRBJ1-1, reads ETGVTQSPTHLIKTRGQQVTLRCSSQSGHNTVSWYQQALGQGPQFIFQYYREEENGRGNFPPRFSGLQFPNYSSELNVNALELDDSALYLCASSSLTTGLAKAFFGQGTRLTVV.

The gene calls are TRBV19 and TRBJ2-7; TRBD2 matches 9 bases. The germline CDR1 and CDR2 sequences are LNHDA and SQIVND (reference sequence). The ends lost 3 bases at V and 5 bases at J; junction bases unmatched: 8. There are 15 residues in the CDR3. The CDR3 DNA sequence: TGTGCCAGTAGTATCCGGCGGGAGGGCCGCCACGAGCAGTACTTC. Amino acid sequence: CASSIRREGRHEQYF.